The next 29 T cell receptor beta chains were all read from a single sample in a study of blood T cell repertoires in COVID-19. TCRdb's copy holds only in-frame clones and misses some; the assay was immunoSEQ multiplex PCR. In the table there are under 70,000 clones, 88% of which are singletons. Source material: peripheral blood. Every receptor here comes from a woman aged 65 to 85 with acute or convalescent COVID-19.

This rearrangement joins TRBV7-2 to TRBJ1-2, with TRBD1 matching 7 bases. CDR1 is SGHTA and CDR2 is FQGNSA in the germline V gene. The ends lost 5 bases at V and 0 bases at J; junction bases unmatched: 9. The CDR3 has 16 residues. The CDR3 here is CASSPRTGPTNYGYTF. CDR3 DNA: TGTGCCAGCAGCCCGCGGACAGGCCCCACTAACTATGGCTACACCTTC.

This chain uses TRBV11-2 with TRBJ1-4, with a tentative D call TRBD1 (5 bases). The CDR3 has 15 residues. V was trimmed by 5 bases and J by 7 bases, leaving 17 bases between them. The germline gives CDR1 SGHAT, CDR2 FQNNGV. This CDR3 reads CASSSQGGGGEKLFF. CDR3 nucleotide sequence: TGTGCCAGCAGCAGCCAGGGCGGGGGTGGTGAAAAACTGTTTTTT.

The gene calls are TRBV28 and TRBJ1-5; the D gene is possibly TRBD1 (6 bases). This CDR3 contains 14 residues. V lost 3 bases and J 7 bases, leaving 13 bases between the germline ends. CDR1 is MDHEN and CDR2 is SYDVKM in the germline V gene. This chain's CDR3 is CASSFTRDMQPQHF. CDR3 DNA: TGTGCCAGCAGTTTCACCAGGGACATGCAGCCCCAGCATTTT.

The CDR3: CASSLSGTGFTEAFF. CDR3 in DNA: TGTGCCAGCAGTTTAAGCGGGACAGGGTTCACTGAAGCTTTCTTT. The chain joins TRBV28 to TRBJ1-1, with TRBD1 identical over 9 bases. J lost 4 bases, V lost 2 bases, and 5 bases had no gene match. The CDR3 has 15 amino acids. Per germline, CDR1 MDHEN and CDR2 SYDVKM.

The chain combines TRBV28 with TRBJ1-5, with 7 bases lining up with TRBD1. The junction had 2 bases not matched to a gene; V was cut back by 1 base and J by 2 bases. Per germline, CDR1 MDHEN and CDR2 SYDVKM. CDR3 length: 15 amino acids. The CDR3 coding sequence is TGTGCCAGCAGTTTATCAGGGGGAGGCAATCAGCCCCAGCATTTT. The encoded protein is CASSLSGGGNQPQHF.

DNA for the CDR3: TGTGCCAGCAGTTACGGGATCGGAGATACGCAGTATTTT. Translating it yields CASSYGIGDTQYF. The rearrangement uses TRBV27 and TRBJ2-3, with TRBD2 as a possible D gene (5 bases). Per the germline V gene, CDR1 is MNHEY and CDR2 is SMNVEV (reference sequence). The germline V and J ends were trimmed by 4 bases and 5 bases, with 10 bases remaining between them. This CDR3 has 13 residues.

This rearrangement joins TRBV6-5 to TRBJ2-1, with D possibly matching TRBD2 (6 bases). The CDR3 extends over 16 amino acids. Germline V gene sequence: CDR1 MNHEY, CDR2 SVGAGI. Trimming took off 0 bases at V and 3 bases at J, with 12 bases between the two ends. DNA for the CDR3: TGTGCCAGCAGTTACTCAGGAGGGACCCTCTACAATGAGCAGTTCTTC. Protein product: CASSYSGGTLYNEQFF.

The rearrangement links TRBV6-2 or TRBV6-3 to TRBJ1-5; no definite D call. Germline-derived CDR1 and CDR2 are MNHEY and SVGEGT. The V gene lost 0 bases and the J gene lost 4 bases, with 19 bases spanning the gap. The CDR3 contains 18 residues. In DNA form, the CDR3 reads TGTGCCAGCAGTTACTCAGGAGACGCTACGGTGGAAAATCAGCCCCAGCATTTT. It is translated as CASSYSGDATVENQPQHF.

The chain employs TRBV30 and TRBJ2-7; TRBD2 matches 11 bases. This CDR3 is built from 12 residues. The V gene's germline CDR1 is GTSNPN and CDR2 SVGIG (reference sequence). CDR3 DNA: TGTGCATCGGGACTAGCGGCCTACGAGCAGTACTTC. It codes for CASGLAAYEQYF.

The chain is built from TRBV7-3 and TRBJ1-1; 7 bases line up with TRBD1. The CDR3 loop spans 15 amino acids. Losses at the gene ends were 3 bases for V and 1 base for J; bases not matched to a gene: 5. Germline V gene data show CDR1 as SGHTA and CDR2 as FQGTGA. CDR3: CASSFAGGTNTEAFF. CDR3 in DNA: TGTGCCAGCAGCTTTGCAGGGGGGACGAACACTGAAGCTTTCTTT.

This clone was observed a few times. The rearrangement links TRBV7-8 to TRBJ2-3; possible D gene TRBD2, 5 bases. The germline V and J ends were trimmed by 5 bases and 0 bases, with 12 bases remaining between them. The CDR3 spans 15 residues. The V gene's germline CDR1 is SGHVS and CDR2 FQNEAQ. DNA for the CDR3: TGTGCCAGCAGCGTTAGGAGGATTAGCACAGATACGCAGTATTTT. Translating gives CASSVRRISTDTQYF.

This chain links TRBV19 with TRBJ1-1; TRBD1 agrees at 9 bases. The V gene's germline CDR1 is LNHDA and CDR2 SQIVND (reference sequence). After removal of 6 bases from V and 3 bases from J, the junction contained 11 bases not matched to a gene. This CDR3 is 16 amino acids long. The CDR3 DNA reads as TGTGCCAGTAGCCAACGACCGGGACAGGGCCACACTGAAGCTTTCTTT. It codes for CASSQRPGQGHTEAFF.

The gene calls are TRBV27 and TRBJ1-2; 7 bases map to TRBD1. CDR1 MNHEY and CDR2 SMNVEV come from the germline V gene (reference sequence). V shed 7 bases, J shed 1 base, and the junction held 12 bases outside the gene matches. This CDR3 has 16 amino acids. This chain's CDR3 is CASTPARTGVNYGYTF. The CDR3 DNA reads TGTGCCAGCACACCAGCCCGCACAGGGGTTAACTATGGCTACACCTTC.

This chain uses TRBV12-3 or TRBV12-4 with TRBJ1-2; tentative D call: TRBD1 (6 bases). Between the trimmed V and J ends, which lost 7 bases and 4 bases, there was a span of 13 bases. The CDR3 extends over 13 amino acids. This chain's CDR3 is CASTPTGGYGYTF. CDR3 nucleotides: TGTGCCAGCACTCCGACAGGTGGCTATGGCTACACCTTC.

The CDR3 DNA reads TGTGCCAGCAGCACAGGACAGGTGAACACTGAAGCTTTCTTT. Translating gives CASSTGQVNTEAFF. The V call is TRBV6-5, the J call TRBJ1-1; 7 bases are a match to TRBD1. The CDR3 loop spans 14 amino acids. From germline, CDR1 is MNHEY and CDR2 SVGAGI. The ends lost 6 bases at V and 0 bases at J; junction bases unmatched: 4.

The genes are TRBV10-2 and TRBJ1-1, with D unclear. The CDR3 covers 14 residues. Germline-derived CDR1 and CDR2 are WSHSY and SAAADI. With 8 bases removed from V and 6 bases from J, the gap between germline ends came to 19 bases. CDR3 sequence: CASSRTGYDSEAFF. In DNA, the CDR3 is TGCGCCAGCTCGAGGACGGGGTATGATTCTGAAGCTTTCTTT.

The J gene is TRBJ2-1, the V gene TRBV9; D not certain. Trimming removed 4 bases from V and 13 bases from J, with 3 bases in between. Germline CDR1 and CDR2: SGDLS and YYNGEE. CDR3 length equals 8 residues. CDR3 amino acids: CASSHQFF. The CDR3 coding sequence is TGTGCCAGCAGCCATCAGTTCTTC.

This clone was counted a single time. The chain is built from TRBV7-2 and TRBJ1-5; D unclear. The germline gives CDR1 SGHTA, CDR2 FQGNSA. The V end lost 5 bases, the J end lost 2 bases, and 10 bases lay between the germline ends. The CDR3 has 14 amino acids. CDR3: CASSREGGNQPQHF. The CDR3 bases are TGTGCCAGCAGCCGGGAGGGTGGCAATCAGCCCCAGCATTTT.

The rearrangement links TRBV15 to TRBJ2-1, with D perhaps TRBD2 (5 bases). Germline loops: CDR1 LNHNV, CDR2 YYDKDF (reference sequence). The CDR3 runs to 14 residues. V lost 5 bases, J lost 5 bases, and 13 bases lay in between. The CDR3 DNA reads TGTGCCACCAGCTTAACGGGAAGTCACAATGAGCAGTTCTTC. Translated, it gives CATSLTGSHNEQFF.

This clone came up once. CDR3 protein: CASSYGAQGPSYEQYF. The CDR3 coding sequence is TGTGCCAGCAGTTACGGGGCGCAGGGGCCTTCCTACGAGCAGTACTTC. This sequence joins TRBV6-2 or TRBV6-3 and TRBJ2-7, with D possibly matching TRBD1 (6 bases). In germline, CDR1 is MNHEY, CDR2 SVGEGT. The CDR3 sequence is 16 residues long. Trimming pared 2 bases from V and 1 base from J, leaving 15 bases between.

The chain has TRBV11-2 and TRBJ1-2, with 7 nucleotides matching TRBD1. This CDR3 region has 13 residues. Germline V gives CDR1 SGHAT, CDR2 FQNNGV. V shed 5 bases and J 4 bases; nucleotides not matched to a gene: 4. The CDR3 DNA sequence: TGTGCCAGCAGCCCGGGACAGACCTATGGCTACACCTTC. It specifies CASSPGQTYGYTF.

The chain couples TRBV4-1 to TRBJ1-1; no definite D call. The CDR3 extends over 15 amino acids. The V end lost 3 bases, the J end lost 3 bases, and 14 bases lay between the germline ends. Germline CDR1 reads MGHRA; CDR2 reads YSYEKL. CDR3 region: CASSHSRGGYTEAFF. The CDR3 DNA is TGCGCCAGCAGCCATAGTAGAGGCGGGTACACTGAAGCTTTCTTT.

V is TRBV6-4 and J is TRBJ1-2; D remains unclear. The CDR3 runs to 13 residues. Per the germline V gene, CDR1 is MRHNA and CDR2 is SNTAGT. V dropped 4 bases and J dropped 2 bases, with 8 bases sitting between them. CDR3: CASSAELNYGYTF. The CDR3 nucleotides read TGTGCCAGCAGTGCGGAGTTGAACTATGGCTACACCTTC.

This chain connects TRBV5-8 to TRBJ1-2, with D unresolved. This CDR3 has 14 amino acids. Germline V CDR1 and CDR2: SGHTS, YDEGEE. V lost 4 bases and J 4 bases, leaving 14 bases between the germline ends. CDR3 sequence reads: CASSPSEIIYGYTF. The CDR3 DNA sequence: TGTGCCAGCAGCCCGTCGGAGATCATCTATGGCTACACCTTC.

J is TRBJ2-1 and V is TRBV10-3; TRBD2 agrees at 9 bases. V shed 9 bases, J shed 2 bases, and the junction held 5 bases outside the gene matches. Looked up from germline, CDR1 is ENHRY and CDR2 is SYGVKD. The CDR3 is made up of 14 amino acids. The CDR3 reads CAIKASGAYNEQFF. The CDR3 DNA is TGTGCCATTAAAGCTAGCGGGGCCTACAATGAGCAGTTCTTC.

This clone was recorded only once. The rearrangement uses TRBV6-5 and TRBJ2-7; 10 bases line up with TRBD1. The CDR3 loop spans 13 amino acids. The germline V gene has CDR1 MNHEY and CDR2 SVGAGI. The V gene end was trimmed by 7 bases and the J gene end by 4 bases; junction bases not matched to a gene: 4. CDR3 sequence (DNA): TGTGCCAGCACCCGGGACAGGGGATACGAGCAGTACTTC. Translation: CASTRDRGYEQYF.

Details on this clone: An end of the junction differs from the germline gene, which may be a read error. The chain links TRBV7-9 to TRBJ2-4, with D perhaps matching TRBD2 (5 bases). This CDR3 has 11 amino acids. Germline loops: CDR1 SEHNR, CDR2 FQNEAQ (reference sequence). The CDR3 bases are TGTGCCAGCAGCTTAAATTGGGCGGTAGCGTGG. This gives the protein CASSLNWAVAW.

The chain is built from TRBV5-4 and TRBJ2-1, with no clear D. Germline assignment: CDR1 SGHNT and CDR2 YYREEE (reference sequence). The CDR3 runs 11 residues. V shed 4 bases and J shed 10 bases, with 9 bases lying between them. The CDR3 region is CASSGQMEQFF. The CDR3 DNA sequence: TGTGCCAGCAGCGGCCAAATGGAGCAGTTCTTC. Complete variable domain (other parts from reference TRBV5-4 and TRBJ2-1): ETGVTQSPTHLIKTRGQQVTLRCSSQSGHNTVSWYQQALGQGPQFIFQYYREEENGRGNFPPRFSGLQFPNYSSELNVNALELDDSALYLCASSGQMEQFFGPGTRLTVL.

J is TRBJ2-1 and V is TRBV7-2; TRBD2 agrees at 9 bases. The V and J ends lost 5 bases and 4 bases, in that order; junction bases with no gene match: 3. The CDR3 covers 14 residues. Germline V CDR1 and CDR2: SGHTA, FQGNSA. The CDR3 nucleotides are TGTGCCAGCAGCGAGCTAGCGGGGTACAATGAGCAGTTCTTC. Translating gives CASSELAGYNEQFF.